These T cell receptor beta chains were read from a single sample in a study of blood T cell repertoires in COVID-19. This table comes from immunoSEQ multiplex PCR, and its TCRdb copy is limited to in-frame clones, with some not included. The sample has about 140,000 clones, under 80% seen once. Input material: peripheral blood. The origin of the receptors is a man in his 60s with acute or convalescent COVID-19. Both conserved end residues are part of each CDR3. The D gene is left open where the match is weak. Clone size is shown for a subset of rows, as once, few, many or a class of expanded clone.

v_gene	abundance	d_gene	j_gene	CDR3aa	CDR3nt
TRBV19	-	TRBD1	TRBJ1-1	CASSIGTGGSFF	TGTGCCAGTAGTATAGGGACAGGGGGGTCTTTCTTT
TRBV2	-	-	TRBJ2-4	CASSEARNIQYF	TGTGCCAGCAGTGAGGCCAGAAACATTCAGTACTTC
TRBV19	-	TRBD1	TRBJ1-4	CASYRGGVVTNEKLFF	TGTGCCAGCTACAGGGGAGGTGTGGTAACTAATGAAAAACTGTTTTTT
TRBV19	-	TRBD2	TRBJ2-1	CASSIGKWSGRAMFHEQFF	TGTGCCAGTAGTATAGGGAAGTGGAGCGGGAGGGCCATGTTCCATGAGCAGTTCTTC
TRBV15	-	-	TRBJ1-2	CATSRDGGWYGYTF	TGTGCCACCAGCAGAGACGGGGGTTGGTATGGCTACACCTTC
TRBV5-1	-	-	TRBJ1-4	CASTRGGADEKLFF	TGCGCCAGCACCCGGGGGGGGGCGGACGAAAAACTGTTTTTT
TRBV28	once	TRBD1	TRBJ2-7	CASRSGQTYEQYF	TGTGCCAGCAGATCGGGACAGACCTACGAGCAGTACTTC
TRBV28	-	-	TRBJ2-7	CASSPPSPSYEQYF	TGTGCCAGCAGTCCTCCGTCCCCTTCCTACGAGCAGTACTTC
TRBV5-1	-	TRBD2	TRBJ2-7	CASSLVTSGRDEQYF	TGCGCCAGCAGCTTGGTGACTAGCGGGAGGGACGAGCAGTACTTC
TRBV11-2	-	-	TRBJ2-3	CASSWQPGFSTDTQYF	TGTGCCAGCAGCTGGCAGCCAGGATTTAGCACAGATACGCAGTATTTT
TRBV11-2	-	-	TRBJ1-2	CASSSSRVNYGYTF	TGTGCCAGCAGCTCCTCGCGGGTGAACTATGGCTACACCTTC
TRBV5-1	-	-	TRBJ1-1	CASSLTGRRTEAFF	TGCGCCAGCAGCCTGACAGGAAGAAGGACTGAAGCTTTCTTT
TRBV4-2	-	TRBD1	TRBJ2-3	CASSSLGQGSTDTQYF	TGTGCCAGCAGCAGCTTGGGACAGGGGTCCACAGATACGCAGTATTTT
TRBV27	-	TRBD1	TRBJ2-5	CASTLRGQGHETQYF	TGTGCCAGCACCTTAAGGGGACAGGGACACGAGACCCAGTACTTC
TRBV6-5	-	-	TRBJ2-2	CASSSVWQSNTGELFF	TGTGCCAGCAGTTCCGTGTGGCAGTCGAACACCGGGGAGCTGTTTTTT
TRBV24-1	-	-	TRBJ2-3	CATESASAGGTDTQYF	TGTGCCACCGAATCCGCTAGCGCTGGGGGTACAGATACGCAGTATTTT
TRBV9	few	TRBD2	TRBJ2-5	CASSGGDYQETQYF	TGTGCCAGCAGCGGAGGGGACTATCAAGAGACCCAGTACTTC
TRBV28	-	TRBD1	TRBJ1-2	CASIRGVGYGYTF	TGTGCCAGCATCAGGGGGGTGGGCTATGGCTACACCTTC
TRBV6-5	-	-	TRBJ2-7	CASSQGQSGSYEQYF	TGTGCCAGCAGCCAAGGACAGTCTGGGAGCTACGAGCAGTACTTC
TRBV29-1	-	-	TRBJ2-5	CSALEETQYF	TGCAGCGCCCTAGAAGAGACCCAGTACTTC
TRBV5-4	-	-	TRBJ2-3	CASSPGGGDTQYF	TGTGCCAGCAGCCCAGGAGGAGGCGATACGCAGTATTTT
TRBV2	-	TRBD1	TRBJ1-5	CAGRQGWGQPQHF	TGTGCCGGTCGACAGGGTTGGGGTCAGCCCCAGCATTTT
TRBV6-5	-	-	TRBJ1-1	CASTAPQGTGEAFF	TGTGCCAGCACGGCTCCACAGGGAACGGGTGAAGCTTTCTTT
TRBV19	-	-	TRBJ1-5	CASSIDHGYNQPQHF	TGTGCCAGTAGTATAGATCACGGGTATAATCAGCCCCAGCATTTT
TRBV11-2	-	TRBD2	TRBJ2-5	CASSPLWSLAGGPETQYF	TGTGCCAGCAGCCCCTTGTGGTCACTAGCGGGAGGCCCAGAGACCCAGTACTTC
TRBV4-1	-	TRBD1	TRBJ1-6	CASSLGQDNSPLHF	TGCGCCAGCAGCCTGGGACAGGATAATTCACCCCTCCACTTT
TRBV7-9	few	TRBD1	TRBJ2-3	CASSLPSPLTGHTDTQYF	TGTGCCAGCAGCTTACCCTCACCGTTGACAGGGCACACAGATACGCAGTATTTT
TRBV12-2	once	-	TRBJ2-7	CASRPTYSGSFVYEQYF	TGTGCAAGTCGCCCCACCTATAGCGGGAGTTTCGTTTACGAGCAGTACTTC
TRBV9	few	TRBD2	TRBJ2-2	CASSAQPGLAGGRATGELFF	TGTGCCAGCAGCGCCCAACCGGGACTAGCGGGAGGGCGGGCCACCGGGGAGCTGTTTTTT
TRBV4-1	-	TRBD2	TRBJ2-2	CASSQEPGGTGELFF	TGCGCCAGCAGCCAAGAACCGGGAGGGACCGGGGAGCTGTTTTTT
TRBV7-9	few	TRBD2	TRBJ2-1	CASSLLAGGPSEQFF	TGTGCCAGCAGCTTGCTAGCGGGAGGGCCGAGTGAGCAGTTCTTC
TRBV5-8	-	-	TRBJ2-1	CASSYTSLSYNEQFF	TGTGCCAGCAGCTATACTAGCCTCTCCTACAATGAGCAGTTCTTC
TRBV5-1	-	TRBD1	TRBJ1-1	CASSPVGTGVRDTEAFF	TGCGCCAGCAGCCCCGTGGGGACAGGAGTCCGGGACACTGAAGCTTTCTTT
TRBV15	-	TRBD2	TRBJ2-3	CATSRDGGASGRSPEKYSTDTQYF	TGTGCCACCAGCAGAGATGGAGGGGCTAGCGGGAGGTCCCCAGAAAAATATAGCACAGATACGCAGTATTTT
TRBV7-2	-	-	TRBJ1-1	CASSQQGGHTEAFF	TGTGCCAGCAGCCAACAAGGGGGACACACTGAAGCTTTCTTT
TRBV10-1	-	TRBD2	TRBJ2-1	CASSDNSGSRFQFF	TGCGCCAGCAGTGACAATAGCGGGAGTAGGTTCCAGTTCTTC
TRBV12-5	many	TRBD2	TRBJ2-3	CASGLGTSGSTDTQYF	TGTGCTAGTGGTTTGGGGACTAGCGGGAGCACAGATACGCAGTATTTT
TRBV6-1	-	TRBD2	TRBJ2-1	CASSALGLVRRDEQFF	TGTGCCAGCAGTGCCCTCGGACTAGTTCGGAGGGATGAGCAGTTCTTC
TRBV7-9	-	TRBD1	TRBJ2-7	CASSYDRAYEQYF	TGTGCCAGCAGCTACGACAGGGCCTACGAGCAGTACTTC
TRBV5-8	-	TRBD2	TRBJ2-6	CASSLGTSSSGANVLTF	TGTGCCAGCAGCTTGGGGACTAGCTCCTCTGGGGCCAACGTCCTGACTTTC
TRBV2	once	-	TRBJ1-2	CASQFDSTNYGYTF	TGTGCCAGCCAATTCGACAGTACTAACTATGGCTACACCTTC
TRBV10-3	few	TRBD1	TRBJ2-2	CAALDRDSPGELFF	TGTGCCGCGCTGGACAGGGATTCCCCCGGGGAGCTGTTTTTT
TRBV4-1	-	-	TRBJ2-2	CASSQDITGLIMDTGELFF	TGCGCCAGCAGCCAAGATATCACGGGACTTATCATGGACACCGGGGAGCTGTTTTTT
TRBV5-1	-	TRBD2	TRBJ2-3	CASRPLAGETDTQYF	TGCGCCAGCAGACCTCTAGCGGGAGAGACAGATACGCAGTATTTT
TRBV18	few	-	TRBJ1-6	CASSPAPDYNSPLHF	TGTGCCAGCTCACCCGCCCCAGACTATAATTCACCCCTCCACTTT
TRBV9	-	TRBD2	TRBJ2-1	CASSSPSPASGRASYLANEQFF	TGTGCCAGCAGCTCGCCCTCCCCCGCTAGCGGGAGGGCCTCCTATCTTGCCAATGAGCAGTTCTTC
TRBV3-1/TRBV3-2	-	-	TRBJ2-5	CASSFARETQYF	TGTGCCAGCAGCTTTGCTAGAGAGACCCAGTACTTC
TRBV3-1/TRBV3-2	-	TRBD2	TRBJ2-1	CASSQPSGRIHEQFF	TGTGCCAGCAGCCAACCCAGCGGGAGAATTCATGAGCAGTTCTTC
TRBV2	-	TRBD1	TRBJ2-3	CASSGGTVTDTQYF	TGTGCCAGCAGTGGAGGGACAGTTACAGATACGCAGTATTTT
TRBV12-3/TRBV12-4	-	-	TRBJ2-7	CASGYGVNEQYF	TGTGCCAGCGGATACGGGGTCAACGAGCAGTACTTC
TRBV21-1	-	-	TRBJ2-7	CASSKKGRSGGKWEQYF	TGTGCCAGCAGCAAAAAGGGGCGGTCGGGCGGGAAATGGGAGCAGTACTTC
TRBV19	-	-	TRBJ1-1	CASSEQGNTEAFF	TGTGCCAGTAGTGAACAGGGAAACACTGAAGCTTTCTTT
TRBV10-2	-	TRBD1	TRBJ2-7	CASSLRQGARYEQYF	TGCGCCAGCAGTCTCAGGCAGGGGGCTCGATACGAGCAGTACTTC
TRBV6-2/TRBV6-3	-	TRBD1	TRBJ1-4	CASSWTGMPTNEKLFF	TGTGCCAGCAGCTGGACAGGGATGCCAACTAATGAAAAACTGTTTTTT